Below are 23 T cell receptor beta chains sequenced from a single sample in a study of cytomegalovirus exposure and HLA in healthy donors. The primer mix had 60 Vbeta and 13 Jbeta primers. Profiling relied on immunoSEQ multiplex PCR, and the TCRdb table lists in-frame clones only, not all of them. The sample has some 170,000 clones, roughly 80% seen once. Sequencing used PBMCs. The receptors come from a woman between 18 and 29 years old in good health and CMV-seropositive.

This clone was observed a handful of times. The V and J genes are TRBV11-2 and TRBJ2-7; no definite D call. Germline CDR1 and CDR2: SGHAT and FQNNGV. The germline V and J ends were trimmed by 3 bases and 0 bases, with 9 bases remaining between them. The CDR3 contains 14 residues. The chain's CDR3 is CASSFEAPSYEQYF. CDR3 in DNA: TGTGCCAGCAGCTTTGAAGCGCCCTCCTACGAGCAGTACTTC.

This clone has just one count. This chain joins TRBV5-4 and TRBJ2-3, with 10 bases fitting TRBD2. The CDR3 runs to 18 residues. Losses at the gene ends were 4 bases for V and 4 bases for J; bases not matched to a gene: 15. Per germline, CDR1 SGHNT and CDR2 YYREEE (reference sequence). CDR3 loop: CASSPGLGLAFGADTQYF. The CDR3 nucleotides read TGTGCCAGCAGCCCCGGCTTGGGACTAGCGTTTGGGGCAGATACGCAGTATTTT. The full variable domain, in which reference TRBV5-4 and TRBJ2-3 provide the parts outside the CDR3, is ETGVTQSPTHLIKTRGQQVTLRCSSQSGHNTVSWYQQALGQGPQFIFQYYREEENGRGNFPPRFSGLQFPNYSSELNVNALELDDSALYLCASSPGLGLAFGADTQYFGPGTRLTVL.

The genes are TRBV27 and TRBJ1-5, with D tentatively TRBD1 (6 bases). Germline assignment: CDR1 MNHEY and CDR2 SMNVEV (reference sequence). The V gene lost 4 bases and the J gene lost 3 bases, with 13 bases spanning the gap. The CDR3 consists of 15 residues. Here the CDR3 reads CASSSLDSHNQPQHF. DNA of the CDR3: TGTGCCAGCAGTTCCCTGGACAGCCACAATCAGCCCCAGCATTTT.

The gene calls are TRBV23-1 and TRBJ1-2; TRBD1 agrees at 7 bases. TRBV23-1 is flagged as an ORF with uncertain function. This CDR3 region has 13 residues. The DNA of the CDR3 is TGCGTTAAGACAGGGCGTAGAGACGATGGCTACACCTTC. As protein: CVKTGRRDDGYTF.

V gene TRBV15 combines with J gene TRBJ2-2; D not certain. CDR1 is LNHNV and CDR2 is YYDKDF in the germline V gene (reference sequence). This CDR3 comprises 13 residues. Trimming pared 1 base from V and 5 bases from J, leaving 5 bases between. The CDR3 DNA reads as TGTGCCACCAGCAGAGCAGGAACCGGGGAGCTGTTTTTT. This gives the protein CATSRAGTGELFF.

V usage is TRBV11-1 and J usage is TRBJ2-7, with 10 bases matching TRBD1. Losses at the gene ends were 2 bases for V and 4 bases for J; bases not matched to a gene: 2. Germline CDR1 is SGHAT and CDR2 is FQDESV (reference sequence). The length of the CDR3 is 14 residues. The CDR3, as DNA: TGTGCCAGCAGCTTAAGACAGGGGGCATACGAGCAGTACTTC. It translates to CASSLRQGAYEQYF.

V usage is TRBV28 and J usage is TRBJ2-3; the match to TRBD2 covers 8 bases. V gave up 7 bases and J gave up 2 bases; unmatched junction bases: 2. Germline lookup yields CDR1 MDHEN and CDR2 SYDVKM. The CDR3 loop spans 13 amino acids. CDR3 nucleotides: TGTGCCAGCATAGCGGGGTCCACAGATACGCAGTATTTT. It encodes CASIAGSTDTQYF.

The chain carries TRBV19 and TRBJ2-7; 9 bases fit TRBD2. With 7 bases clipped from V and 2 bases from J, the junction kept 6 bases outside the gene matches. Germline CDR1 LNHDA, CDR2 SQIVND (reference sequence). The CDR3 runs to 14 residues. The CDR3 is CASKSTSGTYEQYF. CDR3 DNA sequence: TGTGCCAGTAAGTCGACTAGCGGTACCTACGAGCAGTACTTC.

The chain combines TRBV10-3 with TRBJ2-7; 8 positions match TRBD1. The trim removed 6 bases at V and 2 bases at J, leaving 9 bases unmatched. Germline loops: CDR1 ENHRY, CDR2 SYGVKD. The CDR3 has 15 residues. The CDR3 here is CAISNTKQGAYEQYF. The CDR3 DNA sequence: TGTGCCATCAGCAATACTAAACAGGGGGCCTACGAGCAGTACTTC.

CDR3 residues: CASSETGTLETQYF. The CDR3 nucleotides read TGTGCCAGCAGTGAGACCGGGACTCTAGAGACCCAGTACTTC. The chain combines TRBV28 with TRBJ2-5; D perhaps matches TRBD2 (6 bases). Germline CDR1 and CDR2: MDHEN and SYDVKM. V lost 5 bases, J lost 4 bases, and 14 bases lay in between. The CDR3 runs to 14 residues.

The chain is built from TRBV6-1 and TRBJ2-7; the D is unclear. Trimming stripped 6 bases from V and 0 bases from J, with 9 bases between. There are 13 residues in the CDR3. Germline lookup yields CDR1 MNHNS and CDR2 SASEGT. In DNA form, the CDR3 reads TGTGCCAGCAGGCACAGCCTCTCCTACGAGCAGTACTTC. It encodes CASRHSLSYEQYF.

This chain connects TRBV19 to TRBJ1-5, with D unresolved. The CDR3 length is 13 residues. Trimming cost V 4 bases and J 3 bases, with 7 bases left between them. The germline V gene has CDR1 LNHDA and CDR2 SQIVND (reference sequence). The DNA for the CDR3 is TGTGCCAGTAGTACGACTCTCAATCAGCCCCAGCATTTT. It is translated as CASSTTLNQPQHF. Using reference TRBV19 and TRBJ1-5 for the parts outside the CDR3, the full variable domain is DGGITQSPKYLFRKEGQNVTLSCEQNLNHDAMYWYRQDPGQGLRLIYYSQIVNDFQKGDIAEGYSVSREKKESFPLTVTSAQKNPTAFYLCASSTTLNQPQHFGDGTRLSIL.

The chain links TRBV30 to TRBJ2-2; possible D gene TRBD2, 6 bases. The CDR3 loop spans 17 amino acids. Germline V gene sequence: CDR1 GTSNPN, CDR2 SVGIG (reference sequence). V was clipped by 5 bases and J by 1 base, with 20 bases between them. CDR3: CAWSSLPGLGNTGELFF. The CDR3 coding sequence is TGTGCCTGGTCATCCTTACCGGGACTGGGGAACACCGGGGAGCTGTTTTTT. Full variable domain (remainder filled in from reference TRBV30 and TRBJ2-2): SQTIHQWPATLVQPVGSPLSLECTVEGTSNPNLYWYRQAAGRGLQLLFYSVGIGQISSEVPQNLSASRPQDRQFILSSKKLLLSDSGFYLCAWSSLPGLGNTGELFFGEGSRLTVL.

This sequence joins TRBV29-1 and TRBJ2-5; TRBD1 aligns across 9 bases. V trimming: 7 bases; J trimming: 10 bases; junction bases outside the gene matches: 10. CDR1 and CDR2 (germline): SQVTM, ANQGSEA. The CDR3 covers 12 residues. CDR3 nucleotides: TGCAGCGGAACCGGGACAGGGAATAGCCAGTACTTC. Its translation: CSGTGTGNSQYF.

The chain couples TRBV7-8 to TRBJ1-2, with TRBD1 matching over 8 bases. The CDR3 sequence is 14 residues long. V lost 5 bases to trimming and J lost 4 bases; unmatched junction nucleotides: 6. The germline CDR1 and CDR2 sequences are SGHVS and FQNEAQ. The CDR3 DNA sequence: TGTGCCAGCAGCCCGGGACAGGAGGGCTATGGCTACACCTTC. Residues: CASSPGQEGYGYTF.

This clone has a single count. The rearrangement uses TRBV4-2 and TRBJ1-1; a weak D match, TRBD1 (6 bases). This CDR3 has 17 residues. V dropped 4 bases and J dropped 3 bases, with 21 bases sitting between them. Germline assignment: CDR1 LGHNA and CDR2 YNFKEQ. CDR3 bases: TGTGCCAGCAGCCCGGGCGGGGGGGCGTTGACTGACACTGAAGCTTTCTTT. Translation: CASSPGGGALTDTEAFF.

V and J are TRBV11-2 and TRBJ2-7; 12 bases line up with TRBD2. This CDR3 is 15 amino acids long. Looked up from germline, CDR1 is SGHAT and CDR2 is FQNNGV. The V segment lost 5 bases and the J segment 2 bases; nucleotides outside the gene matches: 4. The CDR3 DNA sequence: TGTGCCAGCAGCCTTCGGACTAGCGGGACCTACGAGCAGTACTTC. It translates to CASSLRTSGTYEQYF.

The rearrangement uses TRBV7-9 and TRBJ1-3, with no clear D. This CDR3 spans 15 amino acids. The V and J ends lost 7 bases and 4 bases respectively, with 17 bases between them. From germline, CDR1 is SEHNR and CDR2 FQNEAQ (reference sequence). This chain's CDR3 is CASNNSGRNGNTIYF. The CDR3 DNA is TGTGCCAGCAACAATTCGGGTCGAAACGGAAACACCATATATTTT.

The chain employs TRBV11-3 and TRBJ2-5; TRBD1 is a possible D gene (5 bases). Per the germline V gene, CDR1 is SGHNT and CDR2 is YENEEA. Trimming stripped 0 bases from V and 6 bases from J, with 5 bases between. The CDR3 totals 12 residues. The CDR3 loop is CASSLEGQTQYF. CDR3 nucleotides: TGTGCCAGCAGCTTAGAGGGGCAGACCCAGTACTTC.

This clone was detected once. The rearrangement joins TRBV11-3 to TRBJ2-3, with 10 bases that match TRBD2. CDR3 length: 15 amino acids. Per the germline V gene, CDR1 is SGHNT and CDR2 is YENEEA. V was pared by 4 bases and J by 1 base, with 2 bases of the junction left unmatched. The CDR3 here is CASSSSGGRTDTQYF. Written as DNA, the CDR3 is TGTGCCAGCAGCTCTAGCGGGGGCCGCACAGATACGCAGTATTTT.

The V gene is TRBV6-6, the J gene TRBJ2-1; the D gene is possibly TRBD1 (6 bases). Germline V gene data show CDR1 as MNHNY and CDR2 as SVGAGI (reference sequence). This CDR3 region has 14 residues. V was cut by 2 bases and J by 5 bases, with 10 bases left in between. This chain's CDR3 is CASSYPGQNNEQFF. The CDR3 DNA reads TGTGCCAGCAGTTACCCCGGACAGAACAATGAGCAGTTCTTC.

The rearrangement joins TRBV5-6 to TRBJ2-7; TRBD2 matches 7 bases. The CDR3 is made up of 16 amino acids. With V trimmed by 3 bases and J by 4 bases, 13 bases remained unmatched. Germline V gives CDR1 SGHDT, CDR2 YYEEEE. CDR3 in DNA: TGTGCCAGCAGCTCATCGACTAGCCGCCTTGTTTACGAGCAGTACTTC. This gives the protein CASSSSTSRLVYEQYF.

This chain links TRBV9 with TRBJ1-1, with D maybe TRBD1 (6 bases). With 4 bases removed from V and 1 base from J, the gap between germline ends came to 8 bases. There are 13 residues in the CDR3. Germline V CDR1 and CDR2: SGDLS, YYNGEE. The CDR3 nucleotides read TGTGCCAGCAGCACAGGGCGGAACACTGAAGCTTTCTTT. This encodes CASSTGRNTEAFF. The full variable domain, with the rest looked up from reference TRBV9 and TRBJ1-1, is DSGVTQTPKHLITATGQRVTLRCSPRSGDLSVYWYQQSLDQGLQFLIQYYNGEERAKGNILERFSAQQFPDLHSELNLSSLELGDSALYFCASSTGRNTEAFFGQGTRLTVV.